This T cell receptor beta chain is from a study of identical twins. This clonotype was seen only a few times. A universal primer site was created by template switching, with the cDNA bearing unique molecular identifiers. TCRdb reanalysed the 5' RACE reads using MiXCR and keeps one entry per CDR3 protein. The table has more than 600,000 distinct CDR3 sequences, 18% seen once. These data are also associated with another study on T cells expressing NK-cell markers. That work states: Source material for TCR beta repertoires consisted of sorted CD3+CD56+NKG2C+, CD3+CD56+NKG2C- and CD3+CD56-NKG2C+ T cells. Sorting was restricted to alpha-beta TCR T cells by an anti-gamma-delta TCR antibody in several experiments. What remained unclear was the HCMV specificity of expanded NKG2C+ T cell clones.

Sample: PBMCs. This receptor was taken from a woman aged 18-29 years in good health.

As DNA, the CDR3 is TGTGCCAGCAGCTCTACTAGCGACGGTGAGCAGTTCTTC. Its protein product is CASSSTSDGEQFF. The V call is TRBV12-3 or TRBV12-4, the J call TRBJ2-1; 7 bases fit TRBD2. The CDR3 has 13 residues. V gave up 6 bases and J gave up 9 bases; unmatched junction bases: 8.